One and the same sample provided the 13 T cell receptor beta chains below, sequenced in a study of graft-versus-host responses after intestinal transplantation. Profiling relied on immunoSEQ multiplex PCR, and the TCRdb table lists in-frame clones only, not all of them. The sample holds about 110,000 clones, just over 90% seen once. These receptors have no identified antigens. Material: unstimulated CD8+ T cells sorted from spleen or lymph node cells, obtained before intestinal transplant. These receptors were obtained from a human donor who received an intestinal transplant.

This chain links TRBV7-2 with TRBJ2-2; D not resolved. The CDR3 is 13 residues long. V lost 3 bases and J 2 bases, leaving 4 bases between the germline ends. Germline V CDR1 and CDR2: SGHTA, FQGNSA. The CDR3 DNA follows: TGTGCCAGCAGCTTTCCCAACACCGGGGAGCTGTTTTTT. It is translated as CASSFPNTGELFF.

This chain uses TRBV6-4 with TRBJ2-1, with D perhaps being TRBD1 or TRBD2 (5 bases each). Trimming stripped 6 bases from V and 5 bases from J, with 17 bases between. The CDR3 length is 15 residues. The germline V gene encodes CDR1 MRHNA and CDR2 SNTAGT. In DNA, the CDR3 is TGTGCCAGCAGGCCGGGACCCCAGGGTCACAATGAGCAGTTCTTC. Amino acids: CASRPGPQGHNEQFF.

The chain is built from TRBV29-1 and TRBJ2-7; the D gene is possibly TRBD2 (6 bases). The germline V gene encodes CDR1 SQVTM and CDR2 ANQGSEA. The CDR3 is made up of 12 amino acids. V lost 4 bases to trimming and J lost 3 bases, with 10 bases between them. This chain's CDR3 is CSVVGGSYEQYF. In nucleotides, the CDR3 is TGCAGCGTTGTTGGAGGGAGCTACGAGCAGTACTTC.

The rearrangement links TRBV9 to TRBJ2-5; D not resolved. The CDR3 has 17 amino acids. Trimming took off 1 base at V and 0 bases at J, with 16 bases between the two ends. Germline V gene sequence: CDR1 SGDLS, CDR2 YYNGEE. CDR3 region: CASSVNVKAPYQETQYF. The CDR3 DNA sequence: TGTGCCAGCAGCGTAAACGTGAAGGCCCCGTACCAAGAGACCCAGTACTTC.

The V call is TRBV19, the J call TRBJ2-7; D remains ambiguous. The CDR3 sequence is 14 residues long. The V gene's germline CDR1 is LNHDA and CDR2 SQIVND (reference sequence). The V gene lost 3 bases and the J gene lost 0 bases, with 9 bases spanning the gap. The CDR3, as DNA: TGTGCCAGTAGTATGTCTGGGTCCTCCTACGAGCAGTACTTC. This gives the protein CASSMSGSSYEQYF.

CDR3 protein: CASRDSTYNEQFF. In nucleotides, the CDR3 is TGTGCCAGCAGGGATAGTACCTACAATGAGCAGTTCTTC. The chain combines TRBV27 with TRBJ2-1; D remains unclear. The CDR3 spans 13 residues. The V end lost 6 bases, the J end lost 2 bases, and 8 bases lay between the germline ends. Germline V gene lookup returns CDR1 MNHEY and CDR2 SMNVEV (reference sequence).

The rearrangement links TRBV6-6 to TRBJ1-2, with D possibly matching TRBD1 (6 bases). The CDR3 contains 15 residues. V lost 6 bases to trimming and J lost 1 base, with 15 bases between them. CDR1 and CDR2 from the germline V gene are MNHNY and SVGAGI (reference sequence). The CDR3 nucleotides read TGTGCCAGCAGCCAGAGACAGGTGCTTAACTATGGCTACACCTTC. Translation: CASSQRQVLNYGYTF.

This rearrangement joins TRBV28 to TRBJ2-7; D is possibly TRBD2 (6 bases). From germline, CDR1 is MDHEN and CDR2 SYDVKM. Trimming pared 3 bases from V and 2 bases from J, leaving 11 bases between. The CDR3 consists of 14 residues. The CDR3 DNA follows: TGTGCCAGCAGTTTGGTCTCGGGAGCCTACGAGCAGTACTTC. It translates to CASSLVSGAYEQYF.

This chain joins TRBV27 and TRBJ2-1; 11 nucleotides match TRBD2. Per the germline V gene, CDR1 is MNHEY and CDR2 is SMNVEV (reference sequence). This CDR3 comprises 16 residues. V lost 3 bases and J lost 7; bases outside the gene matches: 8. The CDR3 loop reads CASSFSLLAGDNEQFF. The CDR3, as DNA: TGTGCCAGCAGTTTTTCTCTACTAGCGGGAGATAATGAGCAGTTCTTC.

This clone has more than one count but fewer than ten. The V gene is TRBV19, the J gene TRBJ1-1; D is perhaps TRBD1 (6 bases). Germline V gene data show CDR1 as LNHDA and CDR2 as SQIVND (reference sequence). Trimming left V 6 bases short and J 2 bases short, with 16 bases between. This CDR3 is 15 amino acids long. The CDR3 coding sequence is TGTGCCAGTAGAGTAGGTGGGGGCACAAACACTGAAGCTTTCTTT. This encodes CASRVGGGTNTEAFF.

The V and J genes are TRBV7-8 and TRBJ1-4; D is undetermined. This CDR3 region has 18 residues. Germline-derived CDR1 and CDR2 are SGHVS and FQNEAQ. Between the trimmed V and J ends, which lost 1 base and 4 bases, there was a span of 19 bases. The CDR3 DNA follows: TGTGCCAGCAGCTTAGGGTTCGCGAATAGGGAGAATAATGAAAAACTGTTTTTT. Translated, it gives CASSLGFANRENNEKLFF.

The rearrangement joins TRBV30 to TRBJ2-7; 10 bases are a match to TRBD1. Trimming at V came to 1 base and at J to 3 bases, leaving 6 bases not matched to a gene. Germline CDR1 reads GTSNPN; CDR2 reads SVGIG (reference sequence). This CDR3 comprises 15 residues. The CDR3 sequence is CAWSEDRGPVYEQYF. In nucleotides, the CDR3 is TGTGCCTGGAGTGAAGACAGGGGGCCTGTCTACGAGCAGTACTTC.

On this clone itself: Other nucleotide sequences from this sample produce the same CDR3. V and J are TRBV7-3 and TRBJ2-3; no reliable D call. The CDR3 extends over 14 amino acids. Germline loops: CDR1 SGHTA, CDR2 FQGTGA. V dropped 2 bases and J dropped 2 bases, with 8 bases sitting between them. The CDR3 here is CASSLLGSTDTQYF. The CDR3 coding sequence is TGTGCCAGCAGCTTATTAGGCTCCACAGATACGCAGTATTTT.